Each of the 9 T cell receptor beta chains below was sequenced from the same sample in a study of T-cell memory formation after mild COVID-19. TCRdb reprocessed the 5' RACE reads with MiXCR, giving one entry per CDR3 protein. The sample consists of about 560,000 distinct CDR3 sequences, around 15% of them appearing once. Sequenced sample: PBMCs or a T cell subset sorted from them (not recorded which). These receptors originate from an adult woman who had mild COVID-19 (a few samples of this study predate the infection). Cell type and time point are not known.

The rearrangement joins TRBV11-1 to TRBJ2-7, with D uncertain. With 6 bases removed from V and 2 bases from J, the gap between germline ends came to 11 bases. The CDR3 consists of 13 residues. Germline V gene sequence: CDR1 SGHAT, CDR2 FQDESV (reference sequence). This chain's CDR3 is CASSFDITYEQYF. CDR3 DNA: TGTGCCAGCAGTTTTGACATCACCTACGAGCAGTACTTC.

The chain employs TRBV10-3 and TRBJ2-2, with TRBD1 as a possible D gene (5 bases). The V and J ends lost 7 bases and 1 base respectively, with 25 bases between them. This CDR3 comprises 19 residues. In germline, CDR1 is ENHRY, CDR2 SYGVKD. The chain's CDR3 is CAITKSPSRAPLNTGELFF. The CDR3 DNA follows: TGTGCCATCACAAAAAGCCCCAGCAGGGCCCCACTGAACACCGGGGAGCTGTTTTTT.

The table lists this clonotype with a few counts. The V gene is TRBV7-2, the J gene TRBJ1-5; TRBD1 matches 9 bases. This CDR3 is 14 amino acids long. The ends lost 4 bases at V and 5 bases at J; junction bases unmatched: 3. CDR1 is SGHTA, CDR2 FQGNSA, per germline. The DNA of the CDR3 is TGTGCCAGCAGCTGGGGGACAGGGCATCAGCCCCAGCATTTT. Encoded protein: CASSWGTGHQPQHF.

This clonotype was picked up many times. V gene TRBV19 combines with J gene TRBJ2-7; D might be TRBD1 or TRBD2, each matching 5 bases. Deletions cut 5 bases from V and 1 base from J, with 12 bases between. Germline V gene lookup returns CDR1 LNHDA and CDR2 SQIVND (reference sequence). The CDR3 is 14 amino acids. The CDR3 nucleotides are TGTGCCAGTAGTGTCCGGGACGGTTCCTACGAGCAGTACTTC. Amino acids: CASSVRDGSYEQYF.

This clonotype has more than one count but fewer than ten. The chain employs TRBV9 and TRBJ2-7, with a weak D call TRBD1 (6 bases). The V gene's germline CDR1 is SGDLS and CDR2 YYNGEE. The CDR3 is 15 amino acids. V lost 0 bases and J lost 5, with 15 bases in between. The CDR3 nucleotides read TGTGCCAGCAGCGTAGGGGGCAGGACAGTCGACGAGCAGTACTTC. This encodes CASSVGGRTVDEQYF. The variable domain in full, with the rest retrieved from reference TRBV9 and TRBJ2-7, is DSGVTQTPKHLITATGQRVTLRCSPRSGDLSVYWYQQSLDQGLQFLIQYYNGEERAKGNILERFSAQQFPDLHSELNLSSLELGDSALYFCASSVGGRTVDEQYFGPGTRLTVT.

This clonotype has a handful of counts. The chain carries TRBV10-3 and TRBJ2-5; 8 bases map to TRBD1. Germline assignment: CDR1 ENHRY and CDR2 SYGVKD. V was pared by 8 bases and J by 5 bases, with 16 bases of the junction left unmatched. The CDR3 is 16 residues long. The CDR3 DNA follows: TGTGCCATCCGGCACGGGGATCAGGGGGCCGGGGAGACCCAGTACTTC. This encodes CAIRHGDQGAGETQYF.

This chain uses TRBV5-1 with TRBJ2-1; tentatively, D is TRBD2 (6 bases). Germline loops: CDR1 SGHRS, CDR2 YFSETQ. The CDR3 is 14 amino acids. V was pared by 3 bases and J by 9 bases, with 16 bases between. CDR3 loop: CASSWRDQTLEQFF. CDR3 nucleotides: TGCGCCAGCAGCTGGAGGGACCAAACCCTTGAGCAGTTCTTC. Looking up the rest from reference TRBV5-1 and TRBJ2-1 gives the full variable domain: KAGVTQTPRYLIKTRGQQVTLSCSPISGHRSVSWYQQTPGQGLQFLFEYFSETQRNKGNFPGRFSGRQFSNSRSEMNVSTLELGDSALYLCASSWRDQTLEQFFGPGTRLTVL.

The J gene is TRBJ2-3, the V gene TRBV20-1, with D maybe TRBD2 (5 bases). This CDR3 spans 15 amino acids. Trimming stripped 0 bases from V and 4 bases from J, with 14 bases between. Germline V lookup: CDR1 DFQATT, CDR2 SNEGSKA (reference sequence). For the CDR3, the DNA is TGCAGTGCTAGAGATCTGTCTAGCAAGTCAGATACGCAGTATTTT. This sequence encodes CSARDLSSKSDTQYF.

The genes are TRBV10-2 and TRBJ2-1; 12 nucleotides line up with TRBD2. Trimming cost V 3 bases and J 6 bases; bases outside gene matches: 6. The CDR3 contains 16 residues. Germline V gene lookup returns CDR1 WSHSY and CDR2 SAAADI. The CDR3 nucleotides read TGCGCCAGCAGTGAACCGACTAGCGGGAGAGGCAATGAGCAGTTCTTC. This gives the protein CASSEPTSGRGNEQFF.